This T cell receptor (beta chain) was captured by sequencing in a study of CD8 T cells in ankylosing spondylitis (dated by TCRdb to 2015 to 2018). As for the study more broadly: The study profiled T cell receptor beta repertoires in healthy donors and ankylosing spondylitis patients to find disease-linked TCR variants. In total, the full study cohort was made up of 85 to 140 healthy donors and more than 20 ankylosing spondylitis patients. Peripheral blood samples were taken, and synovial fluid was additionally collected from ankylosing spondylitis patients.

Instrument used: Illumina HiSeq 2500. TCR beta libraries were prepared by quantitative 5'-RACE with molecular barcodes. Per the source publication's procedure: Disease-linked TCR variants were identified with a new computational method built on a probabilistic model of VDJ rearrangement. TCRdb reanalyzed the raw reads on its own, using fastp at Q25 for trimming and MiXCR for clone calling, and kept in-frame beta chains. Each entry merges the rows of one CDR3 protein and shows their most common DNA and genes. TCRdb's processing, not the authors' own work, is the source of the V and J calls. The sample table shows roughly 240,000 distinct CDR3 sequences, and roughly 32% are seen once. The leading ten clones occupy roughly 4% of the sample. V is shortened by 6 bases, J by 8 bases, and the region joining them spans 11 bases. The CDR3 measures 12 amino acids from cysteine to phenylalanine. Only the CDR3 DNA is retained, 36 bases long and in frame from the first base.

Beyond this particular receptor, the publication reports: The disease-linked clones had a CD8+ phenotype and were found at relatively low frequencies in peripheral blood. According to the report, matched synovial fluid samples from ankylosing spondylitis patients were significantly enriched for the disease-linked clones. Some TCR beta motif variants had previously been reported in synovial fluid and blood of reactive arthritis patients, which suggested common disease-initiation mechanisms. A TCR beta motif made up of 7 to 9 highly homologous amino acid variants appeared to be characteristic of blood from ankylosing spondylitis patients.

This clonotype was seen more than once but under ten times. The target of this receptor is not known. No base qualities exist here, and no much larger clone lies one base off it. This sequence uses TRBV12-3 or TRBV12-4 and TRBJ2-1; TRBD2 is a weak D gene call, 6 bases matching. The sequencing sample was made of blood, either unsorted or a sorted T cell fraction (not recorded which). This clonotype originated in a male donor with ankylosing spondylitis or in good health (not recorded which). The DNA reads TGTGCCAGCAGCCCGGGGGTCCATGAGCAGTTCTTC. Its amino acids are CASSPGVHEQFF.